Listed below are T cell receptor beta chains from one sample, sequenced in a study of CD8 T cell repertoires and HIV-1 epitope variants. These receptors' antigens are unknown. Assay: immunoSEQ multiplex PCR; the TCRdb copy retains only in-frame clones and omits some. Counted here are roughly 5,000 clones, around 66% occurring once; the ten biggest clones make up about 45%. The source material was cultured CD8+ T cells derived from PBMCs. Source of these receptors: a male donor with HIV. The CDR3 runs from the conserved cysteine through the conserved F or W. A D gene is named only where the DNA matches it firmly. Size is stated for part of the rows, as once, few or many counts, or as a class when the clone is expanded.

v_gene	j_gene	len	abundance	d_gene	CDR3aa	CDR3nt
TRBV5-1	TRBJ1-1	20	once	TRBD1	CASSLEVRDRVRKRNTEAFF	TGCGCCAGCAGCTTGGAGGTCCGGGACAGGGTTCGGAAGAGGAACACTGAAGCTTTCTTT
TRBV18	TRBJ2-7	17	.	.	CASSPRAGRGESYEQYF	TGTGCCAGCTCACCAAGGGCTGGCAGGGGGGAATCCTACGAGCAGTACTTC
TRBV2	TRBJ1-5	14	.	.	CASNPGEVRKPQHF	TGTGCCAGCAACCCAGGGGAGGTTCGCAAGCCCCAGCATTTT
TRBV27	TRBJ1-6	16	.	.	CASSLSLGRGDSPLHF	TGTGCCAGCAGTTTATCGCTAGGACGAGGAGATTCACCCCTCCACTTT
TRBV9	TRBJ2-1	14	.	.	CASSPRDIYNEQFF	TGTGCCAGCAGCCCTAGGGACATCTACAATGAGCAGTTCTTC
TRBV5-6	TRBJ2-2	15	.	.	CASSPGTANTGELFF	TGTGCCAGCAGCCCAGGGACGGCGAACACCGGGGAGCTGTTTTTT
TRBV7-6	TRBJ1-5	15	.	TRBD1	CASSLGQGSGQPQHF	TGTGCCAGCAGCCTCGGACAGGGGTCGGGACAGCCCCAGCATTTT
TRBV7-9	TRBJ2-6	18	.	.	CASSLSLSRQSRANVLTF	TGTGCCAGCAGCTTGAGCTTATCCAGACAAAGTCGGGCCAACGTCCTGACTTTC
TRBV28	TRBJ1-5	14	few	.	CASRTELSNQPQHF	TGTGCCAGCCGGACGGAACTTAGCAATCAGCCCCAGCATTTT
TRBV28	TRBJ1-2	20	.	.	CASSSTRPEKPDSHNYGYTF	TGTGCCAGCAGTTCCACCCGCCCTGAGAAACCGGACAGCCATAACTATGGCTACACCTTC
TRBV4-2	TRBJ2-7	16	few	TRBD1	CASSQDLEQGTYEQYF	TGTGCCAGCAGCCAAGATCTAGAACAGGGGACCTACGAGCAGTACTTC
TRBV30	TRBJ2-5	21	.	TRBD2	CAWSALLGLAGGPRGGETQYF	TGTGCCTGGAGTGCCCTCCTGGGACTAGCGGGGGGGCCAAGGGGAGGAGAGACCCAGTACTTC
TRBV19	TRBJ2-7	15	few	.	CASSKGQAMPDEQYF	TGTGCCAGTAGTAAAGGTCAGGCTATGCCTGACGAGCAGTACTTC
TRBV9	TRBJ2-7	15	few	.	CASSATAGQAYEQYF	TGTGCCAGCAGCGCGACCGCGGGTCAGGCCTACGAGCAGTACTTC
TRBV15	TRBJ1-3	21	.	.	CATSRDLARATRAGSGNTIYF	TGTGCCACCAGCAGAGATTTGGCCCGGGCGACCAGGGCAGGGTCTGGAAACACCATATATTTT
TRBV18	TRBJ1-5	15	.	TRBD1	CASSRGQGEGQPQHF	TGTGCCAGCTCCCGGGGACAGGGGGAAGGTCAGCCCCAGCATTTT
TRBV4-3	TRBJ1-1	14	few	.	CASSQDPKNTEAFF	TGCGCCAGCAGCCAAGATCCGAAGAACACTGAAGCTTTCTTT
TRBV5-6	TRBJ2-7	14	.	.	CASSYIDSGYEQYF	TGTGCCAGCAGCTATATTGACTCAGGCTACGAGCAGTACTTC
TRBV11-3	TRBJ2-1	16	.	.	CASSLSLEGTDNEQFF	TGTGCCAGCAGCTTAAGTTTGGAGGGGACCGACAATGAGCAGTTCTTC
TRBV28	TRBJ2-1	13	.	.	CASSGDRLNEQFF	TGTGCCAGCAGTGGGGACCGACTCAATGAGCAGTTCTTC
TRBV6-5	TRBJ2-1	13	.	.	CASSYVDSREQFF	TGTGCCAGCAGTTACGTGGACAGCCGGGAGCAGTTCTTC
TRBV30	TRBJ2-1	15	few	TRBD2	CAWSTTSGGYNEQFF	TGTGCCTGGAGTACTACTAGCGGGGGCTACAATGAGCAGTTCTTC
TRBV27	TRBJ2-2	15	few	.	CASSLEAPGTGELFF	TGTGCCAGCAGTTTAGAGGCCCCAGGGACCGGGGAGCTGTTTTTT
TRBV10-3	TRBJ2-2	16	few	TRBD1	CAISTTGEGPAGELFF	TGTGCCATCAGTACTACAGGGGAAGGCCCCGCCGGGGAGCTGTTTTTT
TRBV19	TRBJ2-7	15	.	TRBD2	CASSTLAGGNYEQYF	TGTGCCAGTAGTACACTAGCGGGAGGAAACTACGAGCAGTACTTC
TRBV25-1	TRBJ1-1	13	.	.	CASSEGLNTEAFF	TGTGCCAGCAGTGAAGGGCTGAACACTGAAGCTTTCTTT
TRBV30	TRBJ1-5	15	few	TRBD1	CAWSSGTAQGQPQHF	TGTGCCTGGAGTTCTGGGACAGCCCAGGGGCAGCCCCAGCATTTT
TRBV27	TRBJ2-1	17	.	TRBD2	CASSTLADSGDDNEQFF	TGTGCCAGCAGCACTCTTGCGGATAGCGGGGATGACAATGAGCAGTTCTTC
TRBV28	TRBJ2-7	12	few	.	CASSLFIAEQYF	TGTGCCAGCAGTTTATTTATCGCGGAGCAGTACTTC
TRBV28	TRBJ1-1	14	.	.	CASTVGGTNTEAFF	TGTGCCAGCACCGTCGGGGGGACGAACACTGAAGCTTTCTTT
TRBV30	TRBJ1-1	13	.	.	CACYPGLNTEAFF	TGTGCCTGCTACCCGGGTTTGAACACTGAAGCTTTCTTT
TRBV27	TRBJ2-3	17	once	.	CASRSTTTATSTDTQYF	TGTGCCAGCAGATCCACCACGACAGCTACTAGCACAGATACGCAGTATTTT
TRBV19	TRBJ2-7	14	medium-sized	.	CASSISSGAYEQYF	TGTGCCAGTAGTATCTCGTCGGGGGCTTACGAGCAGTACTTC
TRBV11-2	TRBJ2-6	18	.	.	CASPNGSPGRSGANVLTF	TGTGCCAGCCCCAATGGGAGTCCAGGCCGCTCTGGGGCCAACGTCCTGACTTTC
TRBV4-3	TRBJ2-7	15	.	.	CASSQGARSPYEQYF	TGCGCCAGCAGCCAGGGGGCGCGATCCCCCTACGAGCAGTACTTC
TRBV5-4	TRBJ2-7	16	.	.	CASSSSHRALSYEQYF	TGTGCCAGCAGCTCCTCACACAGGGCCCTCTCCTACGAGCAGTACTTC
TRBV28	TRBJ1-1	14	.	.	CASSPLTSNTEAFF	TGTGCCAGCAGTCCCCTTACTTCGAACACTGAAGCTTTCTTT
TRBV7-8	TRBJ1-2	14	.	TRBD1	CASSSGQGMDGYTF	TGTGCCAGCAGCTCGGGACAGGGGATGGATGGCTACACCTTC
TRBV19	TRBJ2-1	14	.	.	CASSTWTKMDEQFF	TGTGCCAGTAGTACTTGGACTAAAATGGATGAGCAGTTCTTC
TRBV29-1	TRBJ1-1	13	.	.	CSVEGGFGTEAFF	TGCAGCGTTGAAGGAGGGTTCGGCACTGAAGCTTTCTTT
TRBV5-6	TRBJ2-7	14	few	.	CASSLTGSAYEQYF	TGTGCCAGCAGCCTGACAGGTTCCGCCTACGAGCAGTACTTC
TRBV18	TRBJ2-1	14	.	.	CASSPAGGYNEQFF	TGTGCCAGCTCACCAGCGGGTGGCTACAATGAGCAGTTCTTC
TRBV19	TRBJ2-5	15	.	TRBD2	CASSSEASGSETQYF	TGTGCCAGTAGTAGTGAGGCTAGCGGGAGTGAGACCCAGTACTTC
TRBV10-3	TRBJ2-2	16	.	TRBD1	CAISDPDREDTGELFF	TGTGCCATCAGTGATCCGGACAGGGAGGACACCGGGGAGCTGTTTTTT
TRBV7-9	TRBJ1-1	12	few	.	CATDVMNTEAFF	TGTGCCACCGACGTCATGAACACTGAAGCTTTCTTT
TRBV27	TRBJ2-7	14	once	.	CASSPPGAGYEQYF	TGTGCCAGCAGTCCCCCCGGGGCCGGGTACGAGCAGTACTTC
TRBV6-1	TRBJ2-5	16	.	TRBD2	CASSGLAGDLQETQYF	TGTGCCAGCAGTGGACTAGCGGGGGACCTACAAGAGACCCAGTACTTC
TRBV14	TRBJ1-1	14	.	.	CASSQDWGAAEAFF	TGTGCCAGCAGCCAAGATTGGGGGGCGGCTGAAGCTTTCTTT
TRBV28	TRBJ2-5	16	once	TRBD2	CASSRTSGRRPETQYF	TGTGCCAGCAGTAGGACTAGCGGGAGGCGTCCCGAGACCCAGTACTTC
TRBV6-1	TRBJ2-7	14	large	TRBD1	CASRQGASSYEQYF	TGTGCCAGCAGACAGGGGGCTTCCTCCTACGAGCAGTACTTC
TRBV27	TRBJ1-6	15	.	TRBD1	CASSLSAGGPSPLHF	TGTGCCAGCAGTTTATCGGCAGGGGGCCCTTCACCCCTCCACTTT
TRBV7-9	TRBJ2-7	14	few	.	CASSTRAPEKKQYF	TGTGCCAGCAGCACCCGGGCTCCCGAGAAGAAGCAGTACTTC
TRBV6-1	TRBJ1-5	15	medium-sized	.	CASSVDTDNYQPQHF	TGTGCCAGCAGCGTAGACACCGACAACTATCAGCCCCAGCATTTT